This T cell receptor (beta chain) originates from a study of neurological immune-mediated disorders. Germline V lookup: CDR1 MNHEY, CDR2 SVGAGI. Trimming pared 6 bases from V and 6 bases from J, leaving 9 bases between. The CDR3 covers 11 residues. 5'RACE employing 10-nucleotide random UMIs yielded the cDNA. TCRdb reprocessed the 5' RACE reads with MiXCR, giving one entry per CDR3 protein. The table lists over 90,000 distinct CDR3 sequences, 11% of them singletons. This clonotype was observed at least ten times. Time point reported: longitudinal time-point 3. Unsorted libraries were prepared from 2 million PBMCs that had been stored at -80 C.

The receptor was derived from a female donor with HTLV-1-associated myelopathy (HAM/TSP). The chain has TRBV6-5 and TRBJ2-7, with D hard to call. Sample: PBMCs. The CDR3 sequence: CASRRASEQYF. CDR3 in DNA: TGTGCCAGCAGACGGGCCAGCGAGCAGTACTTC.